Listed below are T cell receptor beta chains from one sample, sequenced in a study of shared clonotypes between healthy human individuals. TCRdb's table, derived via immunoSEQ multiplex PCR, lists solely in-frame clones and lacks some. The sample contains about a million clones, about three quarters of which appear only once. Sequencing input: memory CD4+ T cells sorted from blood. The source of these receptors is a young man in good health. The CDR3 runs from the conserved cysteine through the conserved F or W. A D gene is named only where the DNA matches it firmly. Not all rows give a size; the values are once, few, many and, for expanded clones, a class.

v_gene	j_gene	abundance	d_gene	CDR3aa	CDR3nt
TRBV7-2	TRBJ2-5	once	TRBD2	CASSPGTSGRAYETQYF	TGTGCCAGCAGCCCAGGGACTAGCGGGAGGGCCTATGAGACCCAGTACTTC
TRBV10-3	TRBJ1-1	once	NA	CATAADPNTEAFF	TGTGCCACCGCGGCAGACCCGAACACTGAAGCTTTCTTT
TRBV6-4	TRBJ2-7	NA	NA	CARGSYEQYF	TGTGCCAGGGGTTCCTACGAGCAGTACTTC
TRBV4-1	TRBJ2-4	NA	NA	CASSQGVPAGSKNIQYF	TGCGCCAGCAGCCAAGGAGTTCCCGCGGGCAGTAAAAACATTCAGTACTTC
TRBV5-1	TRBJ2-5	NA	NA	CASSRIRDRQETQYF	TGCGCCAGCAGCAGAATAAGGGACCGACAAGAGACCCAGTACTTC
TRBV25-1	TRBJ1-6	many	NA	CASSELGINSPLHF	TGTGCCAGCAGTGAATTAGGAATAAATTCACCCCTCCACTTT
TRBV10-1	TRBJ2-1	NA	TRBD2	CASRLAGEPYNEQFF	TGCGCCAGCAGGTTAGCGGGAGAGCCTTACAATGAGCAGTTCTTC
TRBV10-1	TRBJ2-7	NA	NA	CASSESRGAQYF	TGCGCCAGCAGTGAGTCTCGCGGGGCTCAGTACTTC
TRBV4-2	TRBJ2-5	NA	NA	CASSQQGTQYF	TGTGCCAGCAGCCAGCAGGGAACCCAGTACTTC
TRBV7-2	TRBJ2-1	NA	NA	CASSLGGLGSGEQFF	TGTGCCAGCAGCTTAGGGGGACTCGGGAGTGGCGAGCAGTTCTTC
TRBV7-8	TRBJ2-5	NA	NA	CASSLSNGDQETQYF	TGTGCCAGCAGCTTAAGTAACGGGGATCAAGAGACCCAGTACTTC
TRBV28	TRBJ1-1	NA	NA	CASTWSARAEAFF	TGTGCCAGCACCTGGTCGGCTAGGGCTGAAGCTTTCTTT
TRBV6-6	TRBJ1-2	NA	TRBD1	CASSYGDRAGGYTF	TGTGCCAGCAGTTATGGGGACAGGGCTGGCGGCTACACCTTC
TRBV7-6	TRBJ1-2	NA	NA	CASSLASDGTYGYTF	TGTGCCAGCAGCTTAGCTTCTGACGGGACCTATGGCTACACCTTC
TRBV10-1	TRBJ2-3	NA	NA	CASSVSGVFADTQYF	TGCGCCAGCAGTGTGTCGGGAGTCTTCGCAGATACGCAGTATTTT
TRBV15	TRBJ1-4	NA	NA	CATSRDHQGHEKLFF	TGTGCCACCAGCAGAGATCACCAGGGACATGAAAAACTGTTTTTT
TRBV15	TRBJ2-2	once	NA	CATSRGGEVPTGELFF	TGTGCCACCAGCAGAGGAGGAGAGGTCCCCACCGGGGAGCTGTTTTTT
TRBV5-6	TRBJ2-3	NA	NA	CASSLVGGHSDTQYF	TGTGCCAGCAGCTTGGTGGGGGGGCATTCGGATACGCAGTATTTT
TRBV19	TRBJ2-7	once	TRBD1	CATSQGDEQYF	TGTGCCACCTCTCAGGGGGACGAGCAGTACTTC
TRBV6-1	TRBJ1-5	NA	NA	CASSSSGERNQPQHF	TGTGCCAGCAGTTCTTCAGGGGAGCGCAATCAGCCCCAGCATTTT
TRBV5-8	TRBJ2-1	NA	NA	CASSLGSGFSYNEQFF	TGTGCCAGCAGCTTAGGAAGCGGATTCTCCTACAATGAGCAGTTCTTC
TRBV19	TRBJ2-2	once	NA	CASLGTNTGELFF	TGTGCCAGCCTCGGGACGAACACCGGGGAGCTGTTTTTT
TRBV6-1	TRBJ2-1	few	NA	CASSPTGNYNEQFF	TGTGCCAGCAGTCCCACCGGAAACTACAATGAGCAGTTCTTC
TRBV30	TRBJ1-2	NA	TRBD1	CAWSAPGTVFITNYGYTF	TGTGCCTGGAGTGCCCCCGGGACAGTCTTTATTACTAACTATGGCTACACCTTC
TRBV27	TRBJ2-2	NA	NA	CASSLLARFTGSPSGELFF	TGTGCCAGCAGTTTACTTGCGCGTTTTACTGGTAGCCCCTCCGGGGAGCTGTTTTTT